The sequence of this T cell receptor beta chain was determined in a study of OX40 agonist ivuxolimab in advanced cancers. Libraries were prepared by immunoSEQ multiplex PCR; TCRdb keeps only in-frame clonotypes and omits some of them. The sample yields some 50,000 clones, approximately 86% seen once. This clone was counted once. Between the trimmed V and J ends, which lost 2 bases and 9 bases, there was a span of 11 bases. The germline gives CDR1 SGHVS, CDR2 FQNEAQ. CDR3 length: 13 residues. The chain carries TRBV7-8 and TRBJ1-3; perhaps TRBD1 as D (6 bases). Specimen: CD4+ or CD8+ T cells sorted from blood, collected in a trial of the OX40 agonist ivuxolimab. The origin of this receptor is an adult with an advanced solid tumor such as melanoma, head and neck, liver or kidney cancer. The CDR3 DNA follows: TGTGCCAGCAGCTTAATGGGGGCCGGCACCATATATTTT. Its translation is CASSLMGAGTIYF.